Listed below are T cell receptor beta chains from one sample, sequenced in a study of CD8+CD57+ T cells in acquired aplastic anemia. TCRdb used MiXCR to reprocess the reads, holding one entry per CDR3 protein. The data contain about 160,000 distinct CDR3 sequences, about 48% of them singletons. The sample consisted of sorted CD4+, CD8+, or CD8+CD57+ T cells (not recorded which) from PBMCs. These receptors originate from a human donor in good health. Both conserved end residues are part of each CDR3. The order of the fields is CDR3 length, clone size, D gene, V gene, CDR3 protein. D genes are given only for firm matches. The size entry is marked missing in some rows and otherwise reads once, few, many or a size class.

13,NA,NA,TRBV11-2,CASSQYGTYEQYF
17,many,TRBD2,TRBV7-9,CASSLAASGGIQETQYF
15,few,NA,TRBV2,CASSEGQIGNQPQHF
14,many,NA,TRBV7-2,CASSPQFVQETQYF
15,many,TRBD1,TRBV7-9,CASSPQGAGTDTQYF
16,NA,TRBD1,TRBV20-1,CSARDRGRGLKAEAFF
15,NA,TRBD2,TRBV3-1,CASSLTSGGGDTQYF
13,NA,NA,TRBV15,CATSTGHPYEQYF
15,once,NA,TRBV5-5,CASSRIGASSHEQYF
14,few,NA,TRBV5-1,CASSMRPNTGELFF
13,NA,TRBD1,TRBV20-1,CSARGQDGNEQYF
14,NA,TRBD1,TRBV24-1,CATSGQGAGDTQYF
14,many,TRBD1,TRBV7-6,CASSPGTVNSPLHF